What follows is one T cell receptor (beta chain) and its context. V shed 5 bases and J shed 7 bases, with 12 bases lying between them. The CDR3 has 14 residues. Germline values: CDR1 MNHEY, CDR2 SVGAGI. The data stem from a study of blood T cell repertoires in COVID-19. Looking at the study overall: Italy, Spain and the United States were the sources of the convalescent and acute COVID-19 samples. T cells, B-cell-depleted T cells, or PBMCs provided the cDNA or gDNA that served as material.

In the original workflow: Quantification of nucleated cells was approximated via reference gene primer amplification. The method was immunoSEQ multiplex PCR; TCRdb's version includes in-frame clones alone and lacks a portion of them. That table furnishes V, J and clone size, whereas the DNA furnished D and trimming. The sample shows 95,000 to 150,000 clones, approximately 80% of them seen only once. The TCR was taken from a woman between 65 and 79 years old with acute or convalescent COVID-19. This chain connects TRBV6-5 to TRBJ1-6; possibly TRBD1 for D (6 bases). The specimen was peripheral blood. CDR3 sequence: CASSKQGRNSPLHF. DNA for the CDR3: TGTGCCAGCAGTAAACAGGGAAGGAATTCACCCCTCCACTTT.